This TCR beta chain appears in the sequencing data of a study of cytomegalovirus exposure and HLA in healthy donors. Study summary: The study placed approximately 81% of its 350 to 450 genotyped donors in the Caucasian-associated ancestry cluster.

Overall study findings and caveats: Indistinguishable V segments, including TRBV6-2 and TRBV6-3, were excluded.

The PCR employed 60 Vbeta primers together with 13 Jbeta primers. The method was immunoSEQ multiplex PCR; TCRdb's version includes in-frame clones alone and lacks a portion of them. Altogether roughly 110,000 clones are present, 74% being singletons, with the ten largest covering more than 2%. The CDR3 runs 11 residues. Between the trimmed V and J ends, which lost 4 bases and 5 bases, there was a span of 4 bases. CDR1 MGHDK and CDR2 SYGVNS come from the germline V gene. This clone was counted only a few times. Its cognate antigen is unknown. This chain connects TRBV25-1 to TRBJ2-3; no reliable D call. The receptor's source is a human donor in good health. The sample was PBMCs. CDR3 in amino acids: CASSVVDTQYF. In DNA, the CDR3 is TGTGCCAGCAGTGTAGTAGATACGCAGTATTTT.